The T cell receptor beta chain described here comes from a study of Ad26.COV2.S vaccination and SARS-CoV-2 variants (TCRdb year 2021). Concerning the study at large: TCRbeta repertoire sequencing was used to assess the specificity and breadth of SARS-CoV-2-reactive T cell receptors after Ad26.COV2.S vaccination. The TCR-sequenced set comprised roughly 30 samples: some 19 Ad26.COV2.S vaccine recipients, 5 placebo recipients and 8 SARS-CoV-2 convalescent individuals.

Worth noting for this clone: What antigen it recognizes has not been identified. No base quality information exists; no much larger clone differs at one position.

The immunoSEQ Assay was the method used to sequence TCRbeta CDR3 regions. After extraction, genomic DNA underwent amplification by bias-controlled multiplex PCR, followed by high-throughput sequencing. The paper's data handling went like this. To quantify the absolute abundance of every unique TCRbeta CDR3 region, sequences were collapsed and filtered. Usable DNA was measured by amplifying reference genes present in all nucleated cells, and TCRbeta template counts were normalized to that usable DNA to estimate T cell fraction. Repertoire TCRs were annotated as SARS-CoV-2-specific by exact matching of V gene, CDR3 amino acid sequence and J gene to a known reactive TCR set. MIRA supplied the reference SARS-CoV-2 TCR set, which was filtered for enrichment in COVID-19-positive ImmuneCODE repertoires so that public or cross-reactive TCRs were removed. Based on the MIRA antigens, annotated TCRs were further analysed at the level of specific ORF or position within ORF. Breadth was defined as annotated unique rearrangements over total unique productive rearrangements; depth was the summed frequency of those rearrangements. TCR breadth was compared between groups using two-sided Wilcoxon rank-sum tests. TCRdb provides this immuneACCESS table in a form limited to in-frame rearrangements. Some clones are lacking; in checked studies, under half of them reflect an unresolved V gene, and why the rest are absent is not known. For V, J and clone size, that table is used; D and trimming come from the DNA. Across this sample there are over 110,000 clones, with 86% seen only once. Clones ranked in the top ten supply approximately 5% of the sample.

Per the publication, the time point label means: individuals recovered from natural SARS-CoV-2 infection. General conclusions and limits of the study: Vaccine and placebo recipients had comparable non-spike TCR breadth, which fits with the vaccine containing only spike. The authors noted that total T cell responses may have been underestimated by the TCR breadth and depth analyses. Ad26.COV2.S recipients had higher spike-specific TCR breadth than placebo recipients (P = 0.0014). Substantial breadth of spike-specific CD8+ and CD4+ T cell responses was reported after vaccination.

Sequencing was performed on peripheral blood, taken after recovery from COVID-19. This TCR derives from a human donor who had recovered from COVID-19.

The sequenced DNA is TGTGCCAGCAGCTCCGCTCCCCCAACCCTTTACACCGGGGAGCTGTTTTTT. Translated, this is CASSSAPPTLYTGELFF. This chain is built from TRBV11-2 and TRBJ2-2, with the D segment identity uncertain. From the cysteine up to the phenylalanine, the CDR3 has a length of 17 residues. Only the CDR3 region is kept as DNA, spanning 51 bases read in frame from base 1. Via the germline V gene, CDR1 is SGHAT and CDR2 FQNNGV. Trimming takes 4 bases from V and 3 bases from J, and the germline ends sit 18 bases apart.